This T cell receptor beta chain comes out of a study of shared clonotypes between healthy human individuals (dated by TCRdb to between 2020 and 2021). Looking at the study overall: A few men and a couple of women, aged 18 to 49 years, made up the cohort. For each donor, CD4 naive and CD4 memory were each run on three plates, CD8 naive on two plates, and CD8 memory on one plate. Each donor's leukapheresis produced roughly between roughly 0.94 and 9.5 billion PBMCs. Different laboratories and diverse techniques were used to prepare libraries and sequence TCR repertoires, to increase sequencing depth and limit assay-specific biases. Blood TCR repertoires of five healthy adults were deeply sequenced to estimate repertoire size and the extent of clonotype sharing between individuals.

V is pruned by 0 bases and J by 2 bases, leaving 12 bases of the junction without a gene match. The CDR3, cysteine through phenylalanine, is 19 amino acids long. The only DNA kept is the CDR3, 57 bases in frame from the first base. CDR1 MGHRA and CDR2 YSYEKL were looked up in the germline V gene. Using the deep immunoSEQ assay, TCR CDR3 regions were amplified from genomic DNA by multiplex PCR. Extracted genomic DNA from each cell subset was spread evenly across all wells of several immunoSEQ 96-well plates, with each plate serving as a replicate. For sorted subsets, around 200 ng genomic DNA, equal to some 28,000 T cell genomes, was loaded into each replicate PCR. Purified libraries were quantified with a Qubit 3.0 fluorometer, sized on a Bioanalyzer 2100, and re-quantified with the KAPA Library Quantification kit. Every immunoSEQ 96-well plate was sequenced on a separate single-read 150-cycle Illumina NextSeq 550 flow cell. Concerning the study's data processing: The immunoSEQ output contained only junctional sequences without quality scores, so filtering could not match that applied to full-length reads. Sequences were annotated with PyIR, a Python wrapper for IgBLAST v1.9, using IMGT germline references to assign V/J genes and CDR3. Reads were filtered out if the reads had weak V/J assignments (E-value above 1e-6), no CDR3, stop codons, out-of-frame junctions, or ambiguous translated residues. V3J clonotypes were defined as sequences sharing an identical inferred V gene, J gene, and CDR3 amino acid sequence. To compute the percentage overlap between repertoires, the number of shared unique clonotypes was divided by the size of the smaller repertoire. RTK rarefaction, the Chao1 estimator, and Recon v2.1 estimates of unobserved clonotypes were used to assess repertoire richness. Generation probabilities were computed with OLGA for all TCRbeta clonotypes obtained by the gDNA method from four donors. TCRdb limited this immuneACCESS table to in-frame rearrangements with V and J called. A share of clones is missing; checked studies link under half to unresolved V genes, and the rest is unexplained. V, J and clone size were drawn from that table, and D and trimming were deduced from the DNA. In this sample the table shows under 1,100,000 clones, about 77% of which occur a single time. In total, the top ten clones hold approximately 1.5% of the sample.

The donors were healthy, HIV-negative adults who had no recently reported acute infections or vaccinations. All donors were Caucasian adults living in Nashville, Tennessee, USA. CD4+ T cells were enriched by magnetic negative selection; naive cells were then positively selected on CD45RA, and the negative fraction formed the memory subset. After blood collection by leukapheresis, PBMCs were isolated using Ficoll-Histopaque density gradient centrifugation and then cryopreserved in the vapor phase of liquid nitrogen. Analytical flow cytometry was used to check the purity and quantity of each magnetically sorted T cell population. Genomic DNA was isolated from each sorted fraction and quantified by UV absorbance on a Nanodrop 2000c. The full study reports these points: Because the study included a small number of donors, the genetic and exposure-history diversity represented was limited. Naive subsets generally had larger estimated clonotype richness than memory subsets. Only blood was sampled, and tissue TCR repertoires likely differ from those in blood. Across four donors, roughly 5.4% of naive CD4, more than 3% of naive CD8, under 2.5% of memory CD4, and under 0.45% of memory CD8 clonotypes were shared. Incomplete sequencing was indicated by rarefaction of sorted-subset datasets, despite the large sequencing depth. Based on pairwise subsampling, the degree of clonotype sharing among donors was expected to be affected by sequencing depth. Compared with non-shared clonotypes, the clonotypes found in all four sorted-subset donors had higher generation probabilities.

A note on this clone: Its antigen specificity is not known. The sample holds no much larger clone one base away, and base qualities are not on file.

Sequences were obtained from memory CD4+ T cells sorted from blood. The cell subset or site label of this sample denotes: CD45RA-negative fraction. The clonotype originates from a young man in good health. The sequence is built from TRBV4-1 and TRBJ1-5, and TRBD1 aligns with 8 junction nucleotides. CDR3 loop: CASSQDGSGGLYGNQPQHF. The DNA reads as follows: TGCGCCAGCAGCCAAGATGGGTCAGGGGGCCTTTATGGCAATCAGCCCCAGCATTTT.